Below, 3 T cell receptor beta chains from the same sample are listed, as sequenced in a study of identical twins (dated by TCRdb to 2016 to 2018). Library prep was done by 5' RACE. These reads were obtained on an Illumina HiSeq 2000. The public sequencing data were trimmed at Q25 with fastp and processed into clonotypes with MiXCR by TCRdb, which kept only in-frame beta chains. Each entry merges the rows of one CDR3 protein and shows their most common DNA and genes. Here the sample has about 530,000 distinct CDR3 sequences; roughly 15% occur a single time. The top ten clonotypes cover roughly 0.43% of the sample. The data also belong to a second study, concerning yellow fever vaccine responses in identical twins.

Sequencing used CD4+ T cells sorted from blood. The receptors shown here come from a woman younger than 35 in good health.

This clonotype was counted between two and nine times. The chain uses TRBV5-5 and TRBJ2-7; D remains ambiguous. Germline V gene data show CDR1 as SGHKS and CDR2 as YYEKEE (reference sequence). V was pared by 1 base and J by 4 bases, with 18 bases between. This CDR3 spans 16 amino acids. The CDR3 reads CASSLRQDLFAYEQYV. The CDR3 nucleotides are TGTGCCAGCAGCTTGCGTCAGGATCTCTTCGCTTACGAGCAGTACGTC.

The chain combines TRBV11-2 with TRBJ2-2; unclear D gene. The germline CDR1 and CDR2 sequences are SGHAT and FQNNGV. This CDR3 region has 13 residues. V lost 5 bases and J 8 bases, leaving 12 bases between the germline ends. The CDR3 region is CASSTTVVGELFF. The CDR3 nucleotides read TGTGCCAGCAGCACCACAGTGGTTGGGGAGCTGTTTTTT.

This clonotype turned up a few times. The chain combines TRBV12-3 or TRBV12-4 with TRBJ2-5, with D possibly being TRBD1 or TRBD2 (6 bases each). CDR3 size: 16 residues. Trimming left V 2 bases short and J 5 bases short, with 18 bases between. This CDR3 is CASSLRRGDQGETQYF. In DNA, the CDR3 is TGTGCCAGCAGTTTAAGGAGGGGGGATCAGGGGGAGACCCAGTACTTC.